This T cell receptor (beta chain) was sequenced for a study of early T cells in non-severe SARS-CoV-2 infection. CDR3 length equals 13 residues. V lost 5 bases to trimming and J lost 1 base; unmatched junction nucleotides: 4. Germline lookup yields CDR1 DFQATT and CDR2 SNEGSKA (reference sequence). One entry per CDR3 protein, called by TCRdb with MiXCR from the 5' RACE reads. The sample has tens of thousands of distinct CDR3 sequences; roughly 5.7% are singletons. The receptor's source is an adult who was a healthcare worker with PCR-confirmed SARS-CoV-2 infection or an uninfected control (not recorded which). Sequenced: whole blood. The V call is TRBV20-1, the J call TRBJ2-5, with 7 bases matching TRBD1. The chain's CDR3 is CSAGDSSQETQYF. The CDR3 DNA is TGCAGTGCTGGGGACAGTTCCCAAGAGACCCAGTACTTC.